The T cell receptor beta chain under discussion was sequenced for a study of blood T cell repertoires in COVID-19. Across the study: Material from acute and convalescent COVID-19 was sourced from the United States, Italy and Spain. PBMCs, B-cell-depleted T cells, or T cells were the source of the cDNA or gDNA that made up the material.

In the study's own analysis: Amplification from reference gene primers served as the basis for estimated nucleated cell counts. Using immunoSEQ multiplex PCR, the repertoire was profiled, and TCRdb retains in-frame clones only, with some absent. The V and J calls and clone size come from that table; D and trimming were worked out from the DNA. The sample has about 100,000 clones; around 83% are singletons. The germline gives CDR1 SGHVS, CDR2 FQNEAQ. The CDR3 totals 19 residues. With 5 bases clipped from V and 0 bases from J, the junction kept 17 bases outside the gene matches. The receptor was derived from a human donor in a cohort sampled during active COVID-19. The V call is TRBV7-8, the J call TRBJ1-2; 8 bases line up with TRBD1. The sample comprised peripheral blood. The CDR3 sequence: CASSRAGTGLRTANYGYTF. For the CDR3, the DNA is TGTGCCAGCAGCCGAGCGGGGACAGGCCTGCGAACAGCTAACTATGGCTACACCTTC.